Below, 21 T cell receptor beta chains from the same sample are listed, as sequenced in a study of T-cell reconstitution after alpha-beta-depleted transplantation in children. Unique molecular identifiers featured in how the TCRbeta library was prepared. One entry per CDR3 protein, called by TCRdb with MiXCR from the PCR reads. The table includes about 540,000 distinct CDR3 sequences, 27% detected once. Sequenced here: PBMCs, sampled before TCRalphabeta/CD19-depleted stem cell transplant. Receptor source: a boy under two years old with Wiskott-Aldrich syndrome, due to receive a stem cell transplant.

This clonotype occurred a few times. This chain joins TRBV28 and TRBJ1-5; 7 nucleotides agree with TRBD1. J gave up 4 bases and V 3 bases, and 3 bases lay outside the gene matches. The germline CDR1 and CDR2 sequences are MDHEN and SYDVKM. The CDR3 is 14 residues long. CDR3 coding DNA: TGTGCCAGCAGTTTCACAGGGGTTAATCAGCCCCAGCATTTT. Translated, it gives CASSFTGVNQPQHF.

The rearrangement links TRBV15 to TRBJ2-2; possibly TRBD2 for D (5 bases). Trimming left V 2 bases short and J 4 bases short, with 8 bases between. The germline V gene has CDR1 LNHNV and CDR2 YYDKDF (reference sequence). The CDR3 length is 14 residues. DNA for the CDR3: TGTGCCACCAGCAGACTCCGGGGCACCGGGGAGCTGTTTTTT. It translates to CATSRLRGTGELFF.

The chain couples TRBV5-6 to TRBJ2-4; D remains ambiguous. Trimming took off 0 bases at V and 5 bases at J, with 9 bases between the two ends. The CDR3 has 14 amino acids. Per germline, CDR1 SGHDT and CDR2 YYEEEE. This CDR3 reads CASSLGLEQNIQYF. The CDR3 DNA reads TGTGCCAGCAGCTTGGGTCTAGAACAAAACATTCAGTACTTC.

The chain uses TRBV20-1 and TRBJ2-1; 7 bases align to TRBD2. Germline V gene sequence: CDR1 DFQATT, CDR2 SNEGSKA (reference sequence). This CDR3 is built from 14 residues. Trimming removed 4 bases from V and 4 bases from J; junction bases left unmatched: 7. The CDR3 reads CSAIRLARYNEQFF. In nucleotides, the CDR3 is TGCAGTGCTATTCGACTAGCCCGTTACAATGAGCAGTTCTTC.

This clonotype was counted only a few times. The V gene is TRBV5-1, the J gene TRBJ1-1; TRBD1 is a possible D gene (6 bases). Trimming removed 2 bases at V and 3 bases at J, with 14 bases between. Germline values: CDR1 SGHRS, CDR2 YFSETQ. The CDR3 totals 15 residues. The CDR3, as DNA: TGCGCCAGCAGCTTCAATGGGGGGGCGGACACTGAAGCTTTCTTT. It translates to CASSFNGGADTEAFF.

This clonotype has only one observation. J is TRBJ2-1 and V is TRBV2; 8 bases agree with TRBD2. This CDR3 is built from 15 residues. Germline V gene sequence: CDR1 SNHLY, CDR2 FYNNEI. Germline trimming cut 5 bases from V and 10 bases from J; bases unmatched to any gene: 13. This chain's CDR3 is CASSPPGLGFWEQFF. The CDR3 bases are TGTGCCAGCAGTCCCCCGGGACTAGGATTCTGGGAGCAGTTCTTC.

The chain uses TRBV20-1 and TRBJ2-1; 7 nucleotides match TRBD2. The V gene end was trimmed by 5 bases and the J gene end by 5 bases; junction bases not matched to a gene: 15. Per germline, CDR1 DFQATT and CDR2 SNEGSKA (reference sequence). This CDR3 comprises 16 residues. CDR3 DNA sequence: TGCAGTGCTGATGGACTACCCGGGACTAAAAACAATGAGCAGTTCTTC. Its protein product is CSADGLPGTKNNEQFF.

On this clonotype: Compared with germline, one end of the junction differs, possibly owing to a read error. The chain links TRBV3-1 to TRBJ2-7; TRBD1 agrees at 8 bases. The CDR3 length is 15 residues. CDR1 LGHDT and CDR2 YNNKEL come from the germline V gene (reference sequence). CDR3 in amino acids: CASSKDQGAGYEQYF. The CDR3 DNA reads TGTGCCAGCAGCAAAGATCAGGGGGCAGGGTACGAGCAGTACTTC.

This rearrangement joins TRBV20-1 to TRBJ2-2, with a tentative D call TRBD2 (6 bases). V was shortened by 1 base and J by 2 bases, with 17 bases between the two germline ends. There are 17 residues in the CDR3. Germline loops: CDR1 DFQATT, CDR2 SNEGSKA (reference sequence). In DNA, the CDR3 is TGCAGTGCTAGAGGAAGAACCCGGGGGATCAACACCGGGGAGCTGTTTTTT. Translation gives CSARGRTRGINTGELFF.

The chain couples TRBV12-3 or TRBV12-4 to TRBJ2-3, with D perhaps matching TRBD1 (5 bases). Trimming removed 3 bases at V and 3 bases at J, with 13 bases between. The CDR3 loop spans 15 amino acids. CDR3 in amino acids: CASSFRQGRTDTQYF. Written as DNA, the CDR3 is TGTGCCAGCAGTTTTCGGCAGGGTCGGACAGATACGCAGTATTTT.

The gene calls are TRBV5-4 and TRBJ2-1; TRBD2 matches at 11 bases. V dropped 4 bases and J dropped 4; count of bases not matched to a gene: 7. The CDR3 extends over 16 amino acids. CDR1 is SGHNT and CDR2 is YYREEE in the germline V gene (reference sequence). The CDR3 protein is CASSTSGTSGYNEQFF. The CDR3 DNA sequence: TGTGCCAGCAGCACCTCCGGGACTAGCGGTTACAATGAGCAGTTCTTC.

The chain joins TRBV11-1 to TRBJ2-7; 9 bases map to TRBD2. The CDR3 extends over 18 amino acids. J was trimmed by 7 bases and V by 1 base; bases with no gene match: 17. Germline CDR1 reads SGHAT; CDR2 reads FQDESV (reference sequence). CDR3 coding DNA: TGTGCCAGCAGCTTAGGACGCGGGAGGGCCCTGGGGTACACGGAGCAGTACTTC. Translated: CASSLGRGRALGYTEQYF.

The rearrangement links TRBV20-1 to TRBJ2-1, with a possible D match to TRBD2 (5 bases). With 3 bases removed from V and 0 bases from J, the gap between germline ends came to 9 bases. The CDR3 has 14 amino acids. Per germline, CDR1 DFQATT and CDR2 SNEGSKA (reference sequence). The CDR3 bases are TGCAGTGCTAGTACGGCGGGCTCCTACAATGAGCAGTTCTTC. Its protein product is CSASTAGSYNEQFF.

Only a few counts were recorded for this clonotype. The chain has TRBV5-1 and TRBJ2-5; 7 nucleotides match TRBD1. Trimming cost V 6 bases and J 5 bases; bases outside gene matches: 7. Germline CDR1 is SGHRS and CDR2 is YFSETQ. The CDR3 totals 13 residues. The DNA of the CDR3 is TGCGCCAGCACCGGACAGGTCGGGGAGACCCAGTACTTC. Encoded protein: CASTGQVGETQYF.

J is TRBJ1-5 and V is TRBV19; D call uncertain. Trimming took off 0 bases at V and 6 bases at J, with 12 bases between the two ends. The CDR3 loop spans 15 amino acids. The V gene's germline CDR1 is LNHDA and CDR2 SQIVND (reference sequence). CDR3 sequence: CASSIELLAIQPQHF. The CDR3 DNA is TGTGCCAGTAGTATAGAATTGCTAGCGATTCAGCCCCAGCATTTT. Complete variable domain (other parts from reference TRBV19 and TRBJ1-5): DGGITQSPKYLFRKEGQNVTLSCEQNLNHDAMYWYRQDPGQGLRLIYYSQIVNDFQKGDIAEGYSVSREKKESFPLTVTSAQKNPTAFYLCASSIELLAIQPQHFGDGTRLSIL.

This clonotype was recorded a few times. The gene calls are TRBV20-1 and TRBJ2-1; D unresolved. This CDR3 is 10 amino acids long. Trimming took off 6 bases at V and 3 bases at J, with 3 bases between the two ends. CDR1 is DFQATT, CDR2 SNEGSKA, per germline (reference sequence). The chain's CDR3 is CSAYYNEQFF. The CDR3 region has the DNA TGCAGTGCCTACTACAATGAGCAGTTCTTC.

The V call is TRBV29-1, the J call TRBJ1-2, with a tentative D call TRBD1 (5 bases). CDR3 length: 12 residues. The germline V gene has CDR1 SQVTM and CDR2 ANQGSEA. The CDR3 nucleotides read TGCGCGATTCAGGGCTCCAACTATGGCTACACCTTC. Protein: CAIQGSNYGYTF.

The chain links TRBV6-1 to TRBJ2-1, with D perhaps TRBD2 (6 bases). Trimming took 6 bases from V and 7 from J, leaving 13 bases between them. CDR1 and CDR2 from the germline V gene are MNHNS and SASEGT. There are 13 residues in the CDR3. This CDR3 is CASRDTLANEQFF. CDR3 bases: TGTGCCAGCAGAGATACACTAGCAAATGAGCAGTTCTTC.

This sequence joins TRBV4-1 and TRBJ1-5; TRBD1 aligns across 8 bases. The CDR3 runs 18 residues. Germline loops: CDR1 MGHRA, CDR2 YSYEKL. V lost 0 bases, J lost 3 bases, and 10 bases stayed unmatched. CDR3 coding DNA: TGCGCCAGCAGCCAAGACCAACTGCAGGGGGCAGTCAATCAGCCCCAGCATTTT. Amino acid sequence: CASSQDQLQGAVNQPQHF.

This clonotype turned up a few times. The chain is built from TRBV5-6 and TRBJ2-1, with a possible D match to TRBD1 (6 bases). The germline V and J ends were trimmed by 1 base and 8 bases, with 16 bases remaining between them. CDR1 SGHDT and CDR2 YYEEEE come from the germline V gene. This CDR3 region has 15 residues. CDR3 protein: CASSLRPGGFYEQFF. CDR3 nucleotide sequence: TGTGCCAGCAGCTTGAGACCTGGGGGCTTCTATGAGCAGTTCTTC.

The chain links TRBV10-3 to TRBJ2-2, with a possible D match to TRBD1 (6 bases). The CDR3 runs 14 residues. Trimming left V 6 bases short and J 7 bases short, with 15 bases between. The germline CDR1 and CDR2 sequences are ENHRY and SYGVKD. The CDR3 spells CAISANRVLGELFF. Written as DNA, the CDR3 is TGTGCCATCAGCGCCAACAGGGTACTCGGGGAGCTGTTTTTT.